Listed below are T cell receptor beta chains from one sample, sequenced in a study of immune evolution from preneoplasia to lung adenocarcinoma. Here immunoSEQ multiplex PCR was the method, and the copy in TCRdb shows in-frame clones only, minus some. The table lists more than 25,000 clones, just under 75% of them singletons. Sample: FFPE invasive lung adenocarcinoma tissue. Every receptor here comes from a person between 55 and 69 years old with invasive lung adenocarcinoma. Some clones in this sample may be carry-over from other donors' samples. Both conserved end residues are trimmed from each CDR3. The size of a clone is reported for some rows only, either as once, few or many, or as a class for expanded clones.

CDR3aa	len	abundance	j_gene	v_gene
ASSHGQTNEQF	11	.	TRBJ2-1	TRBV5-1
ASSATGRGEQY	11	.	TRBJ2-7	TRBV9
ASSPRTGGSNEQF	13	.	TRBJ2-1	TRBV7-3
AGGDYTQY	8	.	TRBJ2-3	TRBV30
ASSLGGLAGVGETQY	15	few	TRBJ2-5	TRBV7-2
ASSLGRQRQETQY	13	.	TRBJ2-5	TRBV5-4
AWGSGSGGGTQY	12	.	TRBJ2-3	TRBV30
AWSSRARGTMGYT	13	.	TRBJ1-2	TRBV30
ASSPLADVYEQY	12	.	TRBJ2-7	TRBV6-6
ASSRAGGRNIQY	12	.	TRBJ2-4	TRBV5-4
ASSIRTLNTEAF	12	.	TRBJ1-1	TRBV5-1
ASELASHEQF	10	.	TRBJ2-1	TRBV2
AISESTVHTDTQY	13	.	TRBJ2-3	TRBV10-3
ASSTLGSGRAYEQY	14	.	TRBJ2-7	TRBV13
ASSYNRAGYT	10	.	TRBJ1-2	TRBV7-9
ASSWTGGNQPQH	12	.	TRBJ1-5	TRBV27
ASSFGTGVQETQY	13	.	TRBJ2-5	TRBV7-9
ASSQATRTTKPDTQY	15	.	TRBJ2-3	TRBV4-1
ASSLLASNTGELF	13	once	TRBJ2-2	TRBV28
ASSPSGFITDTQY	13	.	TRBJ2-3	TRBV18
ASSEQGLRASEQY	13	.	TRBJ2-7	TRBV25-1
ASSPRLDGATGELF	14	.	TRBJ2-2	TRBV7-6
ASSPSGKGYT	10	few	TRBJ1-2	TRBV18
ASRLDPADTTSGSRVEQY	18	.	TRBJ2-7	TRBV12-2
ASSLRQGSNEKLF	13	.	TRBJ1-4	TRBV19
ASSSGTDTQY	10	.	TRBJ2-3	TRBV7-3
ASGSDRRETQY	11	few	TRBJ2-5	TRBV12-5
ASSLEGVSGPTYEQY	15	.	TRBJ2-7	TRBV7-6
ASSLSGKGAKNIQY	14	.	TRBJ2-4	TRBV5-6
ASRQGRTDTQY	11	.	TRBJ2-3	TRBV6-6
ASSYQGQGQDTQY	13	.	TRBJ2-3	TRBV6-5
SAGTGGYT	8	.	TRBJ1-2	TRBV20-1
ASSSPEERRTDTQY	14	few	TRBJ2-3	TRBV7-3
ASSLQGAPGELF	12	.	TRBJ2-2	TRBV27
SATRTSSGNTIY	12	.	TRBJ1-3	TRBV29-1
ASSLSGQRSNEQF	13	.	TRBJ2-1	TRBV7-6
ASSLSGAFAGEQY	13	.	TRBJ2-7	TRBV27
ASGPWGGDTQY	11	few	TRBJ2-3	TRBV12-5
ATSVRLADQETQY	13	few	TRBJ2-5	TRBV15
ASSPEGRDAAYEQY	14	few	TRBJ2-7	TRBV28
ASSLAPSGSGETQY	14	.	TRBJ2-5	TRBV5-1
ASSAAVDTGELF	12	.	TRBJ2-2	TRBV5-4
ASSPLRTGGGELF	13	.	TRBJ2-2	TRBV7-2
SVTLGTGAYEQY	12	.	TRBJ2-7	TRBV29-1
ASSHDRGDGEETQY	14	once	TRBJ2-5	TRBV4-1
ASSWREYGEQY	11	.	TRBJ2-7	TRBV28